This TCR beta chain was documented in a study of control samples from healthy donors and cancer patients. Here immunoSEQ multiplex PCR was the method, and the copy in TCRdb shows in-frame clones only, minus some. The sample lists about 150,000 clones; around 94% were seen once. V lost 0 bases and J lost 3, with 9 bases in between. Germline V CDR1 and CDR2: SGHRS, YFSETQ. The CDR3 has 14 residues. This receptor was identified in a man aged 60-69 years with colorectal cancer. The chain employs TRBV5-1 and TRBJ1-2; D is undetermined. Sequencing was performed on PBMCs. This CDR3 is CASSLGGKDYGYTF. CDR3 DNA: TGCGCCAGCAGCTTGGGAGGCAAGGACTATGGCTACACCTTC.